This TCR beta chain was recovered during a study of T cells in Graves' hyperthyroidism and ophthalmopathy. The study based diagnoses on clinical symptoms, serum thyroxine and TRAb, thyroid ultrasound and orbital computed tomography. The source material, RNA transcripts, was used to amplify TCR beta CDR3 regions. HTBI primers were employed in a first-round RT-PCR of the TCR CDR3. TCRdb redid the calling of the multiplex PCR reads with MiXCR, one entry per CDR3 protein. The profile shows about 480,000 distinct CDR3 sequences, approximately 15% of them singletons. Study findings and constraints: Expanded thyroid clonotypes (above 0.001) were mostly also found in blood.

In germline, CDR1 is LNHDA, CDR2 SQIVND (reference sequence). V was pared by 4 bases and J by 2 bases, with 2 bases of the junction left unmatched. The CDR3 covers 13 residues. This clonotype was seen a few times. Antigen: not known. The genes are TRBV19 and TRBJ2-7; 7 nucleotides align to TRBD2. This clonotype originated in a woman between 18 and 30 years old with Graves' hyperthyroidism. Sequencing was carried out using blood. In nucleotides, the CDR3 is TGTGCCAGTAGTACCGGACTAGCCTACGAGCAGTACTTC. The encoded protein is CASSTGLAYEQYF.